This T cell receptor beta chain appears in the sequencing data of a study of cytomegalovirus exposure and HLA in healthy donors. About the study: A subsequent analysis reported that the 100 to 150 validation repertoires were produced on the same platform that had also been used for the roughly 700 first-cohort repertoires.

Donors came from a validation cohort of over a hundred subjects, distinct from the first 666-subject cohort. The repertoire was sequenced with immunoSEQ multiplex PCR; TCRdb's copy has only in-frame clones and lacks some. Of around 250,000 clones detected, about 90% appear once; the ten largest clones hold approximately 0.34%. The germline CDR1 and CDR2 sequences are SNHLY and FYNNEI. The CDR3 loop spans 16 amino acids. Trimming removed 8 bases at V and 0 bases at J, with 14 bases between. The specimen sequenced was PBMCs. V usage is TRBV2 and J usage is TRBJ1-6, with a possible D match to TRBD1 (6 bases). This TCR came from a woman younger than 35 in good health and CMV-seronegative. This chain's CDR3 is CASSLRGSSYNSPLHF. The DNA of the CDR3 is TGTGCCAGCTCATTAAGGGGGAGCTCCTATAATTCACCCCTCCACTTT.